This entry describes one T cell receptor (beta chain). This sample was included in a study of blood T cell repertoires in COVID-19. Looking at the study overall: Whether acute or convalescent, the COVID-19 samples came from the United States, Italy and Spain. The analysed material was cDNA or gDNA that came from T cells, B-cell-depleted T cells, or PBMCs.

As originally analysed: Reference gene primer amplification gave estimated nucleated cell counts. Method: immunoSEQ multiplex PCR; TCRdb's copy keeps in-frame clones and lacks some. Clone size and V and J calls were adopted from that table, with D and trimming inferred from the DNA. The data show about 260,000 clones, approximately 85% seen once. The receptor was isolated from a human donor in a cohort sampled during active COVID-19. The source material was peripheral blood.

CDR3 coding DNA: TGTGCCAGTAAAAAAACGGGGGGACCCCCCTACGAGCAGTACTTC. It is translated as CASKKTGGPPYEQYF. The chain employs TRBV19 and TRBJ2-7, with 7 bases aligning to TRBD2. V trimming: 7 bases; J trimming: 2 bases; junction bases outside the gene matches: 11. Germline lookup yields CDR1 LNHDA and CDR2 SQIVND (reference sequence). The CDR3 loop spans 15 amino acids. The variable domain in full, with the rest retrieved from reference TRBV19 and TRBJ2-7, is DGGITQSPKYLFRKEGQNVTLSCEQNLNHDAMYWYRQDPGQGLRLIYYSQIVNDFQKGDIAEGYSVSREKKESFPLTVTSAQKNPTAFYLCASKKTGGPPYEQYFGPGTRLTVT.